A single T cell receptor (beta chain) is shown here with its context. Antigen specificity is unknown. 5' RACE that incorporated UMI labels was used to prepare the TRB cDNA libraries. TCRdb re-called the 5' RACE reads and gives one entry per CDR3 protein, without DNA. The sample holds some 99,000 distinct CDR3 sequences. This record comes from a study of CXCR3-negative and CXCR3-positive naive CD8 T cells. Regarding the study as a whole: A higher hydrophobicity marked the TRB CDR3s of CXCR3-positive naive cells versus CXCR3-negative naive cells.

CDR1 is SGHTA and CDR2 is FQGNSA in the germline V gene. The CDR3 consists of 19 residues. Sequenced sample: naive CXCR3+ CD8+ T cells from blood. Subset defined: CD45RO-CCR7+CD27+CD95- naive CD8+ T cells expressing CXCR3 (TNR3+). The genes are TRBV7-2 and TRBJ2-3; with no DNA, the TCRdb D assignment of TRBD2 cannot be verified. The TCR sequence derives from a human donor in good health. Some clones in this sample may be carry-over from other donors' samples. The CDR3 sequence is CASSLLVAGGRTSTDTQYF.